This entry lists 31 T cell receptor beta chains sequenced from one sample in a study of T-cell memory formation after mild COVID-19. TCRdb used MiXCR to reprocess the 5' RACE reads, holding one entry per CDR3 protein. The sample shows 35,000 to 50,000 distinct CDR3 sequences, less than 9.5% of them seen only once. Source material: PBMCs or a T cell subset sorted from them (not recorded which). The receptors derive from an adult woman who had mild COVID-19 (a few samples of this study predate the infection). Cell type and time point are not known.

About this clonotype: This may be a read error: a much more frequent sequence differs by one nucleotide. The rearrangement joins TRBV25-1 to TRBJ2-3; 10 bases fit TRBD2. Germline V gives CDR1 MGHDK, CDR2 SYGVNS. The junction had 5 bases not matched to a gene; V was cut back by 8 bases and J by 0 bases. CDR3 length: 15 residues. The CDR3 region has the DNA TGTGCCAGCGGGACTAGCGCATCCAGCACAGATACGCAGTATTTT. Residues: CASGTSASSTDTQYF.

Comment on this clonotype: Given a much more abundant clone one base away, this may be a read error. The rearrangement joins TRBV12-3 or TRBV12-4 to TRBJ2-7; D uncertain. This CDR3 has 11 amino acids. CDR3 DNA: TGTGACAGCAGTTTAGCCAACGAGCAGTACTTC. This encodes CDSSLANEQYF.

There are a few counts of this clonotype. The V and J genes are TRBV6-5 and TRBJ1-1; a possible D gene is TRBD1 (6 bases). V was cut by 2 bases and J by 4 bases, with 14 bases left in between. Germline V gene lookup returns CDR1 MNHEY and CDR2 SVGAGI. This CDR3 is 15 amino acids long. CDR3 sequence reads: CASSYEGAGVTEAFF. DNA of the CDR3: TGTGCCAGCAGTTACGAAGGGGCAGGGGTCACTGAAGCTTTCTTT.

The chain is built from TRBV7-9 and TRBJ1-1, with TRBD1 as a possible D gene (5 bases). V gave up 4 bases and J gave up 4 bases, with 13 bases separating them. Germline values: CDR1 SEHNR, CDR2 FQNEAQ (reference sequence). This CDR3 has 14 residues. CDR3 sequence: CASSSKQEFTEAFF. CDR3 in DNA: TGTGCCAGCAGCTCGAAACAGGAATTCACTGAAGCTTTCTTT.

This clonotype was seen more than once but under ten times. The V gene is TRBV20-1, the J gene TRBJ2-3; 7 bases map to TRBD2. Germline values: CDR1 DFQATT, CDR2 SNEGSKA (reference sequence). Unmatched junction bases numbered 16, after V lost 5 bases and J lost 2 bases. The CDR3 is 17 residues long. The CDR3 bases are TGCAGTGCTCCTCCGCCTAGCGGAGCCCGGGTCACAGATACGCAGTATTTT. Translated, it gives CSAPPPSGARVTDTQYF.

This clonotype was detected many times. This chain uses TRBV20-1 with TRBJ1-1, with D possibly being TRBD1 (5 bases). Trimming took off 0 bases at V and 2 bases at J, with 10 bases between the two ends. From germline, CDR1 is DFQATT and CDR2 SNEGSKA (reference sequence). The CDR3 extends over 14 amino acids. The CDR3 DNA is TGCAGTGCTAGAGATAAGGGGAGTAACACTGAAGCTTTCTTT. This codes for CSARDKGSNTEAFF.

This clonotype turned up a few times. The genes are TRBV12-3 or TRBV12-4 and TRBJ2-5, with D tentatively TRBD2 (6 bases). Trimming shortened V by 10 bases and J by 1 base, and 13 bases separated the two germline ends. The CDR3 loop spans 13 amino acids. CDR3: CATRRLVQETQYF. For the CDR3, the DNA is TGTGCCACCAGGAGACTAGTCCAAGAGACCCAGTACTTC.

This clonotype was seen ten or more times. The rearrangement joins TRBV11-2 to TRBJ2-3; 9 bases are a match to TRBD1. V gave up 7 bases and J gave up 2 bases; unmatched junction bases: 7. CDR1 and CDR2 from the germline V gene are SGHAT and FQNNGV. The CDR3 consists of 15 residues. Written as DNA, the CDR3 is TGTGCCAGCACCTCGGGACAGGGCCTCACAGATACGCAGTATTTT. Protein: CASTSGQGLTDTQYF.

This clonotype was detected only a few times. The V gene is TRBV20-1, the J gene TRBJ1-5; D unclear. V was pared by 7 bases and J by 9 bases, with 16 bases between. The CDR3 has 12 residues. Germline V lookup: CDR1 DFQATT, CDR2 SNEGSKA (reference sequence). CDR3 DNA sequence: TGCAGTGTCACGAGGAAAGGAGCGCCCCAGCATTTT. Residues: CSVTRKGAPQHF.

This chain links TRBV7-3 with TRBJ1-2; possible D gene TRBD1, 5 bases. The CDR3 has 13 residues. V was pared by 2 bases and J by 3 bases, with 7 bases between. Germline V gene data show CDR1 as SGHTA and CDR2 as FQGTGA. The CDR3 here is CASSLSQDYGYTF. The CDR3 DNA follows: TGTGCCAGCAGCTTATCACAGGACTATGGCTACACCTTC.

This clonotype has just a few counts. V usage is TRBV15 and J usage is TRBJ2-2, with 10 bases matching TRBD2. The ends lost 2 bases at V and 8 bases at J; junction bases unmatched: 17. This CDR3 comprises 19 residues. Germline loops: CDR1 LNHNV, CDR2 YYDKDF (reference sequence). This CDR3 is CATSRPMASGSGKAGELFF. As DNA, the CDR3 is TGTGCCACCAGCAGACCTATGGCTAGCGGGAGTGGTAAAGCGGGGGAGCTGTTTTTT.

This clonotype has more than one count but fewer than ten. This sequence joins TRBV6-2 or TRBV6-3 and TRBJ2-5; D is tentatively TRBD1 or TRBD2 (5 bases each). V gave up 10 bases and J gave up 3 bases, with 15 bases separating them. CDR1 is MNHEY, CDR2 SVGEGT, per germline. The CDR3 contains 13 residues. CDR3 residues: CATGVKTEETQYF. As DNA, the CDR3 is TGTGCCACCGGGGTGAAGACAGAAGAGACCCAGTACTTC.

The J gene is TRBJ2-3, the V gene TRBV20-1; TRBD1 might be the D (6 bases). Looked up from germline, CDR1 is DFQATT and CDR2 is SNEGSKA (reference sequence). CDR3 length: 13 amino acids. Trimming pared 2 bases from V and 3 bases from J, leaving 9 bases between. The CDR3 is CSARRGGTDTQYF. The CDR3 DNA reads as TGCAGTGCTAGAAGAGGGGGAACAGATACGCAGTATTTT.

The chain links TRBV3-1 to TRBJ1-1; weak D call: TRBD1 (5 bases). Germline lookup yields CDR1 LGHDT and CDR2 YNNKEL (reference sequence). There are 15 residues in the CDR3. V lost 4 bases, J lost 1 base, and 13 bases lay in between. The CDR3, as DNA: TGTGCCAGCAGCCCTCAGGGAAGAGGGAACACTGAAGCTTTCTTT. Translating it yields CASSPQGRGNTEAFF.

This clonotype was seen only a few times. The genes are TRBV20-1 and TRBJ1-4; TRBD1 matches 8 bases. Germline V gives CDR1 DFQATT, CDR2 SNEGSKA (reference sequence). The CDR3 totals 14 residues. J was trimmed by 3 bases and V by 4 bases; bases with no gene match: 4. The DNA of the CDR3 is TGCAGTGCTATCCGGGGACAGGCTAATGAAAAACTGTTTTTT. Translation: CSAIRGQANEKLFF.

This clonotype was seen many times. The rearrangement joins TRBV20-1 to TRBJ2-7; D could derive from TRBD1 or TRBD2 (5 bases each). Germline CDR1 is DFQATT and CDR2 is SNEGSKA (reference sequence). This CDR3 region has 17 residues. V shed 3 bases and J shed 3 bases, with 24 bases lying between them. DNA of the CDR3: TGCAGTGCTAGGTCAAGGATCGGGACCGGCGCGCTCTACGAGCAGTACTTC. Translation: CSARSRIGTGALYEQYF.

This clonotype was seen repeatedly, ten times or more. The rearrangement uses TRBV12-3 or TRBV12-4 and TRBJ2-7; TRBD1 matches at 7 bases. The V segment lost 6 bases and the J segment 2 bases; nucleotides outside the gene matches: 10. The CDR3 is 15 amino acids. The CDR3 DNA reads as TGTGCCAGCAGCGCCAATGCAGGGGGAGCCTACGAGCAGTACTTC. Protein: CASSANAGGAYEQYF.

This chain uses TRBV20-1 with TRBJ2-2; TRBD2 aligns across 9 bases. Germline V gene sequence: CDR1 DFQATT, CDR2 SNEGSKA (reference sequence). The CDR3 spans 16 residues. Trimming cost V 3 bases and J 5 bases; bases outside gene matches: 10. The CDR3 DNA sequence: TGCAGTGCTAGGACCGGGACTAGCAGTGTGACCGGGGAGCTGTTTTTT. Residues: CSARTGTSSVTGELFF.

The genes are TRBV27 and TRBJ1-4; no definite D call. The CDR3 spans 14 residues. V lost 3 bases and J lost 7, with 12 bases in between. Per germline, CDR1 MNHEY and CDR2 SMNVEV (reference sequence). The CDR3 nucleotides read TGTGCCAGCAGTTTCATAAACTCGAGTGAAAAACTGTTTTTT. Translation: CASSFINSSEKLFF.

This clonotype was recorded many times. CDR3 sequence: CASSLAVLWATYNEQFF. The CDR3 coding sequence is TGTGCCAGCAGTTTAGCTGTTCTGTGGGCTACCTACAATGAGCAGTTCTTC. The chain employs TRBV12-3 or TRBV12-4 and TRBJ2-1; no definite D call. The CDR3 runs 17 residues. V was cut by 0 bases and J by 2 bases, with 14 bases left in between.

The J gene is TRBJ1-5, the V gene TRBV6-1; D is uncertain. The CDR3 has 15 residues. CDR1 and CDR2 from the germline V gene are MNHNS and SASEGT. With 2 bases removed from V and 11 bases from J, the gap between germline ends came to 19 bases. CDR3 in DNA: TGTGCCAGCAGTGAATCGGGCATTAAGTTCTCGGCCCAGCATTTT. Translated: CASSESGIKFSAQHF.

DNA of the CDR3: TGTGCCAGCAGCTTAGACAGCACCTACAATGAGCAGTTCTTC. Encoded protein: CASSLDSTYNEQFF. The V call is TRBV7-2, the J call TRBJ2-1; D gene uncertain. Per the germline V gene, CDR1 is SGHTA and CDR2 is FQGNSA. The CDR3 runs to 14 residues. The V gene lost 1 base and the J gene lost 2 bases, with 6 bases spanning the gap. The full variable domain, with the rest looked up from reference TRBV7-2 and TRBJ2-1, is GAGVSQSPSNKVTEKGKDVELRCDPISGHTALYWYRQSLGQGLEFLIYFQGNSAPDKSGLPSDRFSAERTGGSVSTLTIQRTQQEDSAVYLCASSLDSTYNEQFFGPGTRLTVL.

The chain joins TRBV20-1 to TRBJ2-1; 7 nucleotides align to TRBD2. V shed 5 bases and J 8 bases; nucleotides not matched to a gene: 9. CDR1 and CDR2 (germline): DFQATT, SNEGSKA (reference sequence). The CDR3 has 13 residues. The CDR3 bases are TGCAGTGCTCTAGGGCCTAGCGGAGATGAGCAGTTCTTC. This sequence encodes CSALGPSGDEQFF.

This rearrangement joins TRBV5-5 to TRBJ2-5; TRBD2 might be the D (6 bases). The CDR3 has 16 residues. CDR1 is SGHKS, CDR2 YYEKEE, per germline (reference sequence). Trimming stripped 4 bases from V and 1 base from J, with 17 bases between. The CDR3 here is CASSPTPGTSQETQYF. The DNA of the CDR3 is TGTGCCAGCAGCCCGACACCCGGGACTTCCCAAGAGACCCAGTACTTC.

The rearrangement links TRBV7-8 to TRBJ2-5, with a weak D call TRBD2 (6 bases). There are 15 residues in the CDR3. V was shortened by 1 base and J by 3 bases, with 12 bases between the two germline ends. Looked up from germline, CDR1 is SGHVS and CDR2 is FQNEAQ. CDR3 residues: CASSLDRLDKETQYF. DNA for the CDR3: TGTGCCAGCAGCTTAGATAGACTAGACAAAGAGACCCAGTACTTC.

This clonotype showed up many times. J is TRBJ2-6 and V is TRBV7-3; D may be TRBD1 (5 bases). The CDR3 is 21 amino acids. CDR1 is SGHTA, CDR2 FQGTGA, per germline. V was shortened by 1 base and J by 0 bases, with 22 bases between the two germline ends. The chain's CDR3 is CASSLNGLGAGFGSGANVLTF. The DNA for the CDR3 is TGTGCCAGCAGCTTAAACGGGCTAGGGGCAGGGTTTGGCTCTGGGGCCAACGTCCTGACTTTC.

The CDR3 DNA sequence: TGCGCCAGCAGCTCCGAACCCGGACTAGCCGAGCAGTTCTTC. It yields the protein CASSSEPGLAEQFF. The chain is built from TRBV5-1 and TRBJ2-1; 8 bases match TRBD2. The V segment lost 3 bases and the J segment 10 bases; nucleotides outside the gene matches: 9. Germline loops: CDR1 SGHRS, CDR2 YFSETQ. This CDR3 spans 14 amino acids.

The chain carries TRBV10-3 and TRBJ2-1, with TRBD2 as a possible D gene (7 bases). The V gene's germline CDR1 is ENHRY and CDR2 SYGVKD. This CDR3 region has 19 residues. Trimming took off 3 bases at V and 2 bases at J, with 23 bases between the two ends. The CDR3 DNA reads TGTGCCATCAGTGATCCTCTGGGGGCCGAGCGGGGAACCTACAATGAGCAGTTCTTC. Its protein is CAISDPLGAERGTYNEQFF.

The chain links TRBV15 to TRBJ2-1, with 9 bases that match TRBD2. Germline-derived CDR1 and CDR2 are LNHNV and YYDKDF (reference sequence). V was pared by 0 bases and J by 7 bases, with 13 bases of the junction left unmatched. This CDR3 contains 18 residues. CDR3 DNA: TGTGCCACCAGCAGAGATAGACGCGGGGGGGCCGGGAAAAATGAGCAGTTCTTC. Protein sequence: CATSRDRRGGAGKNEQFF.

In its sample, this clonotype was seen a few times. The chain recombines TRBV20-1 with TRBJ1-5; D possibly corresponds to TRBD1 (6 bases). The germline V and J ends were trimmed by 6 bases and 6 bases, with 12 bases remaining between them. Per the germline V gene, CDR1 is DFQATT and CDR2 is SNEGSKA (reference sequence). The CDR3 loop spans 12 amino acids. The CDR3 loop is CSAKQGGQPQHF. The CDR3 nucleotides are TGCAGTGCAAAACAGGGCGGTCAGCCCCAGCATTTT.

This clonotype showed up just a few times. The chain carries TRBV9 and TRBJ2-1, with D maybe TRBD2 (6 bases). The CDR3 is made up of 15 amino acids. The germline CDR1 and CDR2 sequences are SGDLS and YYNGEE. V was cut by 0 bases and J by 4 bases, with 11 bases left in between. The DNA for the CDR3 is TGTGCCAGCAGCGTAGCGGGGACTTCTTACAATGAGCAGTTCTTC. Its translation is CASSVAGTSYNEQFF.